Detailed here is one T cell receptor (beta chain). This specimen belongs to a study of early T cells in non-severe SARS-CoV-2 infection. TCRdb processed the 5' RACE reads anew with MiXCR; each CDR3 protein has one entry. Of about 100,000 distinct CDR3 sequences in the sample, roughly 12% are singletons; the top ten hold around 3.1%. The junction had 10 bases not matched to a gene; V was cut back by 0 bases and J by 7 bases. The CDR3 contains 17 residues. Germline values: CDR1 WNHNN, CDR2 SYGVQD (reference sequence). This chain connects TRBV10-1 to TRBJ2-1; 9 bases agree with TRBD2. The TCR was taken from an adult who was a healthcare worker with PCR-confirmed SARS-CoV-2 infection or an uninfected control (not recorded which). The material sequenced was whole blood. The CDR3 DNA reads TGCGCCAGCAGTGAGTCGGCTAGCGGGGCCCACAGAAATGAGCAGTTCTTC. It specifies CASSESASGAHRNEQFF.